This T cell receptor beta chain was captured by sequencing in a study of tissue T cells after allogeneic stem cell transplantation. Turning to the study itself: Pathologist review favored tissue samples showing histologically apparent lymphocytes. Study results and limitations: Alloreactivity or antigen specificity of tissue TCRs was not determined; some clones might be host cells.

Profiled with immunoSEQ multiplex PCR; TCRdb holds only in-frame clones, not every one. The repertoire includes approximately 3,500 clones, about 61% of them detected once, and 25% to 30% sits in the top ten. This clone was counted a few times. Its target is not known. The sample was tissue from the ileum, taken at autopsy. The sequence was collected from a male donor aged 60 or older with lung cancer.

CDR3 residues: CASSPRSGVHYEQYF. Here the CDR3 DNA reads TGTGCCAGCAGCCCCCGTTCGGGGGTCCACTACGAGCAGTACTTC. The rearrangement joins TRBV6-5 to TRBJ2-7; possibly TRBD2 for D (6 bases). The germline CDR1 and CDR2 sequences are MNHEY and SVGAGI. V lost 6 bases to trimming and J lost 3 bases, with 18 bases between them. The CDR3 covers 15 residues.